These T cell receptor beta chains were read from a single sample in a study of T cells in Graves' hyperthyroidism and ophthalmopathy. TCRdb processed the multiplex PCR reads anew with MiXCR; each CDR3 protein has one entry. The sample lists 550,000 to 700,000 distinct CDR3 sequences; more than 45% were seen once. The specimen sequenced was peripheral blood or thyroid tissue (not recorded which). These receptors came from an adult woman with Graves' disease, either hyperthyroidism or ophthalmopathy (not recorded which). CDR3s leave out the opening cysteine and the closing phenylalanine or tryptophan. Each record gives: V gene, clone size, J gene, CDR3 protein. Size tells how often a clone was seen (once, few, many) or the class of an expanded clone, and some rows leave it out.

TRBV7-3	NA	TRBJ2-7	AISREGSSYEQY
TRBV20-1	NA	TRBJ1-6	SANPGTGGSPLH
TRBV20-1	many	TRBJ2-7	SAASGLIYEQY
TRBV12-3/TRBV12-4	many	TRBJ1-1	ASSPWGYTEAF
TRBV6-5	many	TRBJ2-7	ASSLSRDGSYEQY
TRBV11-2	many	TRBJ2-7	ASSFREGVEQY
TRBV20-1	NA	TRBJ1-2	SAPTLPQSEDGYT
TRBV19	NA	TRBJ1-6	ASSLENNSPLH
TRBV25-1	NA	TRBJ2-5	ASSDQGRGGETQY
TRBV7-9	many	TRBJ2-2	ASSLPGLGVTGELF
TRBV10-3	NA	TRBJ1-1	AISDILTGANTEAF
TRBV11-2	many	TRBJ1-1	ASTGLGNTEAF
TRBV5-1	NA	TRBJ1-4	ASSSSGLAEKLF
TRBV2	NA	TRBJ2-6	ASSPQGSTGANVLT
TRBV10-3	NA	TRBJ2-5	AGSEAERTGGRETQY